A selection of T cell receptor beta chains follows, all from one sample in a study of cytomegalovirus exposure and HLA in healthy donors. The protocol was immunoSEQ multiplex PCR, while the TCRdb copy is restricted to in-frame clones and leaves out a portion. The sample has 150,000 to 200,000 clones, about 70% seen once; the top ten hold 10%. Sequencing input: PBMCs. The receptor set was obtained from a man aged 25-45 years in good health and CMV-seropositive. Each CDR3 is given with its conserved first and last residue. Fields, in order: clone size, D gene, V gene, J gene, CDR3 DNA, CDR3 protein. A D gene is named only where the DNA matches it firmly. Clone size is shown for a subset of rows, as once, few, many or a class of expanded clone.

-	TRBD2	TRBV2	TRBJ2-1	TGTGCCAGCAGTCAATTAGGGACTAGCGGGAGGGCCGGGTTGAATGAGCAGTTCTTC	CASSQLGTSGRAGLNEQFF
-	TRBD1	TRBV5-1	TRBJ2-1	TGCGCCAGCAGCGTTACAGGGGAGAATGAGCAGTTCTTC	CASSVTGENEQFF
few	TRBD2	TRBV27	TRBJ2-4	TGTGCCAGCAGGCAAAACCTAGCGGGCAAAAACATTCAGTACTTC	CASRQNLAGKNIQYF
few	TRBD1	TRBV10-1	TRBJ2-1	TGCGCCAGCAGTGAGTCGCCCCCACAGGGGAATGAGCAGTTCTTC	CASSESPPQGNEQFF
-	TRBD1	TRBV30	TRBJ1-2	TGTGCCTGGAGTTGGGGACAGGGGTTTGGCTACACCTTC	CAWSWGQGFGYTF
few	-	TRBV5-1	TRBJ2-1	TGCGCCAGCGCCGAGTTGGGCCGATACAATGAGCAGTTCTTC	CASAELGRYNEQFF
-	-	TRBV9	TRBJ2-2	TGTGCCAGCAGCGTACATACAGGGACCGCGAACACCGGGGAGCTGTTTTTT	CASSVHTGTANTGELFF
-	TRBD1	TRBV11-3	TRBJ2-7	TGTGCCAGCAGCTCCGGACAGGGTAGCTACGAGCAGTACTTC	CASSSGQGSYEQYF
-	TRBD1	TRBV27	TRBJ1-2	TGTGCCAGCAGTTTTGACAGGGCTGGGGCTGGCTACACCTTC	CASSFDRAGAGYTF
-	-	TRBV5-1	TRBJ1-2	TGCGCCAGCAGCTTGGATGAGAGATATGGCTACACCTTC	CASSLDERYGYTF
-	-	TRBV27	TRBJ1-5	TGTGCCAGCAGTTCCCTGCAGGGACTCAGCAATCAGCCCCAGCATTTT	CASSSLQGLSNQPQHF
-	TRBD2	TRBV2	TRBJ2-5	TGTGCCAGCAGTGAGGGGACTAGCGGGGAGACCCAGTACTTC	CASSEGTSGETQYF
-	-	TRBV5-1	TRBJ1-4	TGCGCCAGCAGCTTGGACACTAATAATGAAAAACTGTTTTTT	CASSLDTNNEKLFF
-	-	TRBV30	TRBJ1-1	TGTGCCTGGAGTGTATCCTCGAACACTGAAGCTTTCTTT	CAWSVSSNTEAFF
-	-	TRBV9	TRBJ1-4	TGTGCCAGCAGCGTAGAAGGCAGGCTTGGCGAAAAACTGTTTTTT	CASSVEGRLGEKLFF
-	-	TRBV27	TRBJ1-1	-	CASSSSGALKFF
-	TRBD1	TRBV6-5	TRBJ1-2	TGTGCCAGCAGGACAGGGACCAGTGGCTACACCTTC	CASRTGTSGYTF
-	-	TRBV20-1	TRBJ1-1	TGCAGTGCTAGCGGTATTGAAGCTTTCTTT	CSASGIEAFF
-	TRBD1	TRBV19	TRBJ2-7	TGTGCCAGTAGGCTCACAGGGGTCCCCGGCGAGCAGTACTTC	CASRLTGVPGEQYF
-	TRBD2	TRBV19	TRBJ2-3	TGTGCCAGTAGTGCGAAAGGGACTAGCGGACGCACAGATACGCAGTATTTT	CASSAKGTSGRTDTQYF